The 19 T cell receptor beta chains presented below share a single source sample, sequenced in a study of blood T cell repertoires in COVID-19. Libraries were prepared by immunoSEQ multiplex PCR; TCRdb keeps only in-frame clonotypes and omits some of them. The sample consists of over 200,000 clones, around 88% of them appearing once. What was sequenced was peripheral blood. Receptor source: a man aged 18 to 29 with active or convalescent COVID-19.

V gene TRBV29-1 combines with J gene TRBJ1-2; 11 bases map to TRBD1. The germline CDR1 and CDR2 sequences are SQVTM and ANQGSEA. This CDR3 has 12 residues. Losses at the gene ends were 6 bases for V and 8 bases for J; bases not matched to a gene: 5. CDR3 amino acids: CSVWTGGEGYTF. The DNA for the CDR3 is TGCAGCGTCTGGACAGGGGGCGAGGGCTACACCTTC.

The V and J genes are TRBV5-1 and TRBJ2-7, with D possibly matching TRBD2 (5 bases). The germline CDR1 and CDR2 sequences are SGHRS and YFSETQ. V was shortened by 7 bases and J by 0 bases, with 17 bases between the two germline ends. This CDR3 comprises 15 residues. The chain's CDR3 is CASRPYQRSSYEQYF. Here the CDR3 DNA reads TGCGCCAGCCGCCCGTATCAGCGGTCCTCCTACGAGCAGTACTTC.

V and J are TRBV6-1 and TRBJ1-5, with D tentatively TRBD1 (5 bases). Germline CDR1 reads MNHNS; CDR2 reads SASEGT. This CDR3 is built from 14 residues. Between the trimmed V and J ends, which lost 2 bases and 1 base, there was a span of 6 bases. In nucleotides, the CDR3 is TGTGCCAGCAGTGAACAGGGAAGCAATCAGCCCCAGCATTTT. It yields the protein CASSEQGSNQPQHF.

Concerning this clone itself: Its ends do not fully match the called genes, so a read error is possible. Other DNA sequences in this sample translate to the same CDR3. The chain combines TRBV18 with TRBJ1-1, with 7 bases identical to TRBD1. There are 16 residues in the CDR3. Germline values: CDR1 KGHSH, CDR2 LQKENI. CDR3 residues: CASSPAIGTANTEAFF. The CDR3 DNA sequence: TGTGCCAGCTCCCCTGCCATAGGGACAGCCAACACTGAAGCTTTTTTT.

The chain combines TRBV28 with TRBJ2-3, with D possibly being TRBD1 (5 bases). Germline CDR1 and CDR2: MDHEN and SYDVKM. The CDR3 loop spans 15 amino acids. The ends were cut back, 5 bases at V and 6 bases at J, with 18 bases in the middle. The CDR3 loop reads CASSTPLGARDTQYF. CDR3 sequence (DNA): TGTGCCAGCAGTACCCCGCTAGGGGCTCGGGATACGCAGTATTTT.

CDR3 residues: CAWSVNGGGISYEQYF. The DNA for the CDR3 is TGTGCCTGGAGTGTAAACGGCGGGGGGATCTCCTACGAGCAGTACTTC. The chain recombines TRBV30 with TRBJ2-7; TRBD2 aligns across 8 bases. The germline V gene encodes CDR1 GTSNPN and CDR2 SVGIG (reference sequence). J was trimmed by 0 bases and V by 0 bases; bases with no gene match: 7. The CDR3 is 16 amino acids.

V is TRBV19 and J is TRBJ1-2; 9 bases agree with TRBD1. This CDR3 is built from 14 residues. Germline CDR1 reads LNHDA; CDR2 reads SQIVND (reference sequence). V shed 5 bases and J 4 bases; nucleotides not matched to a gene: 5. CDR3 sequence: CASSFGTGPYGYTF. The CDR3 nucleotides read TGTGCCAGTAGTTTCGGGACAGGGCCCTATGGCTACACCTTC.

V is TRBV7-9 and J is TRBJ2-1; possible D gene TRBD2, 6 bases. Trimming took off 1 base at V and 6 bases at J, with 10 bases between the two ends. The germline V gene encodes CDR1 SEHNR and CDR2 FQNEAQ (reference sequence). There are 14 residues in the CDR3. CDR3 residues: CASSLVRERNEQFF. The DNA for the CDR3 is TGTGCCAGCAGCTTAGTACGGGAGCGCAATGAGCAGTTCTTC.

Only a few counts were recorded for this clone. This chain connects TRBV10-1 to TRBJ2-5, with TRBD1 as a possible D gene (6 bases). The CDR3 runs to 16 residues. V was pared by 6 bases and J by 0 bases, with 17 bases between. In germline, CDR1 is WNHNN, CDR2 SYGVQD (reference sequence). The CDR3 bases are TGCGCCAGCAGAGCGAGAACCGGGACATACCAAGAGACCCAGTACTTC. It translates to CASRARTGTYQETQYF.

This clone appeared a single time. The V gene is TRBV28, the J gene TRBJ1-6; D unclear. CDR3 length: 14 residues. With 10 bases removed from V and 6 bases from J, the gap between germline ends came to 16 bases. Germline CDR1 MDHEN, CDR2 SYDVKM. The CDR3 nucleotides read TGTGCCACCCTTGCGGTGTATCGTAATTCACCCCTCCACTTT. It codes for CATLAVYRNSPLHF.

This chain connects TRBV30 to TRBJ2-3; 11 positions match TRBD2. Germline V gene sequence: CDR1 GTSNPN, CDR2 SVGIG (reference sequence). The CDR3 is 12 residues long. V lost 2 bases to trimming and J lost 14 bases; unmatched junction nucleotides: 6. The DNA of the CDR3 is TGTGCCTGGAGTACTTCCGGGACTAGCGGGTATTTT. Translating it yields CAWSTSGTSGYF.

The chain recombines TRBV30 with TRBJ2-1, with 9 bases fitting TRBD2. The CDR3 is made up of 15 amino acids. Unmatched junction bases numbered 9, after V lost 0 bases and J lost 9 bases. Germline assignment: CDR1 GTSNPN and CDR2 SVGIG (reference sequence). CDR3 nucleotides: TGTGCCTGGAGTGTAAAAGCGGGAGGAGCCGTTGAGCAGTTCTTC. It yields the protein CAWSVKAGGAVEQFF.

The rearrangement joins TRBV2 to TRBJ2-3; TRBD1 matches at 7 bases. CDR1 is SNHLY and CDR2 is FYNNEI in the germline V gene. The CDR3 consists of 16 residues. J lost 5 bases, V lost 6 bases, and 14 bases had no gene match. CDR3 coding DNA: TGTGCCAGCAGAGTACGGGGCCAAGGGGGCAAAGATACGCAGTATTTT. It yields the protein CASRVRGQGGKDTQYF.

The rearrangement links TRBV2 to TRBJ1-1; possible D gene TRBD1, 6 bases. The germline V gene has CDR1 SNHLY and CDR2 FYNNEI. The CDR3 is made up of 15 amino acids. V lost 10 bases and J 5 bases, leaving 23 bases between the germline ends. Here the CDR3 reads CATTTHRVMRTEAFF. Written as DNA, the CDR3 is TGTGCCACTACGACCCACAGGGTTATGAGGACTGAAGCTTTCTTT.

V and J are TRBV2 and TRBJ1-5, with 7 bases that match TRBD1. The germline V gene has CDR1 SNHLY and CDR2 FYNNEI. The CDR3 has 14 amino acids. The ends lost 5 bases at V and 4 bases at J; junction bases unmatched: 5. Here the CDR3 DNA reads TGTGCCAGCAGTCCCCAGGGGGGTAATCAGCCCCAGCATTTT. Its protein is CASSPQGGNQPQHF.

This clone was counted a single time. CDR3 sequence: CASRVGTVRSPLHF. Written as DNA, the CDR3 is TGTGCCAGCCGTGTCGGGACAGTACGTAGCCCCCTCCACTTT. J is TRBJ1-6 and V is TRBV28, with TRBD1 matching over 7 bases. CDR1 and CDR2 (germline): MDHEN, SYDVKM. CDR3 length equals 14 residues. Unmatched junction bases numbered 14, after V lost 8 bases and J lost 13 bases.

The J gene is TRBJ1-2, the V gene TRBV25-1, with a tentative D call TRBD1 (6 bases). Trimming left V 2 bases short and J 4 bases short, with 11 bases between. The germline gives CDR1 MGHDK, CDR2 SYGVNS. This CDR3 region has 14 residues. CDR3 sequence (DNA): TGTGCCAGCAGTGAAATCACAGGGTTCTATGGCTACACCTTC. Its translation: CASSEITGFYGYTF.

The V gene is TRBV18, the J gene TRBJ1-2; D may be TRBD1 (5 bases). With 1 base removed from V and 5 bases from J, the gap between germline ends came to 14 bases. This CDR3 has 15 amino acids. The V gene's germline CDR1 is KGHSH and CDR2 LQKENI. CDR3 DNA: TGTGCCAGCTCACCACGGGGCAGCAGTCGGTATGGCTACACCTTC. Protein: CASSPRGSSRYGYTF. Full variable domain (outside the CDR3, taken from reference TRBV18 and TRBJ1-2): NAGVMQNPRHLVRRRGQEARLRCSPMKGHSHVYWYRQLPEEGLKFMVYLQKENIIDESGMPKERFSAEFPKEGPSILRIQQVVRGDSAAYFCASSPRGSSRYGYTFGSGTRLTVV.

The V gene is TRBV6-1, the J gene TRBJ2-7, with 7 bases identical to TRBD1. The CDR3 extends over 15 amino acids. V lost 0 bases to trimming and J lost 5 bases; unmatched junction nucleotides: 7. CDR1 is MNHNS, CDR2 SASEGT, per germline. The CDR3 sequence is CASSEAPDRVHEQYF. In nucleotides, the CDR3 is TGTGCCAGCAGTGAAGCGCCAGACAGGGTACACGAGCAGTACTTC.